This TCR beta chain was captured in a study of post-analysis software for immune sequencing data. As for the study in general: Patients had relapsing-remitting, secondary progressive or progressive-relapsing multiple sclerosis; some lacked subtype. Whole-study results and caveats: Significantly lower normalized Chao1 diversity was found in patients with multiple sclerosis relative to controls. Same-batch preparations were strongly co-clustered by F measure.

Prepared libraries of TCR beta cDNA carried unique molecular identifiers. Input amounts of 1 to 10 million T cells were used. These gave some 500,000 cDNA molecules, so each molecule approximated one T cell. TCRdb called the PCR reads again in MiXCR, with one record for every CDR3 protein. The sample has 750,000 to 950,000 distinct CDR3 sequences, roughly 50% seen once. This clonotype was detected only a few times. Antigen: not known. This sequence was found in a girl under 18 with multiple sclerosis. The sample taken for sequencing was blood.

The CDR3: CSVGVSTQYF. CDR3 sequence (DNA): TGCAGCGTTGGGGTTTCTACGCAGTATTTT. The rearrangement uses TRBV29-1 and TRBJ2-3; unclear D gene. Germline loops: CDR1 SQVTM, CDR2 ANQGSEA. V lost 4 bases, J lost 8 bases, and 7 bases lay in between. The CDR3 extends over 10 amino acids.